Listed below are T cell receptor beta chains from one sample, sequenced in a study of beta chain features in type 1 diabetes. Assay: immunoSEQ multiplex PCR; the TCRdb copy retains only in-frame clones and omits some. The sample consists of roughly 280,000 clones, approximately 24% of them appearing once. The sequencing input was naive CD4+ T cells from blood. The receptors stem from a woman aged 30 to 39 with type 1 diabetes. Each CDR3 is given with its conserved first and last residue. D genes are given only for firm matches. Size values are once, few and many counts, or a class for expanded clones, and some rows have none.

length	V	J	size	D	DNA	CDR3
15	TRBV7-9	TRBJ2-1	.	TRBD2	TGTGCCAGCAGCTCCGCTAGCGGGATTGAAAATGAGCAGTTCTTC	CASSSASGIENEQFF
15	TRBV9	TRBJ2-5	.	.	TGTGCCAGCAGCGTACAGGGGGGATTGGGTGGGACCCAGTACTTC	CASSVQGGLGGTQYF
13	TRBV2	TRBJ2-4	.	.	TGTGCCAGCAGATGGGACTGGCAAAACATTCAGTACTTC	CASRWDWQNIQYF
16	TRBV11-3	TRBJ1-1	.	.	TGTGCCAGCAGCCGCACAATACAGGGACCAAACACTGAAGCTTTCTTT	CASSRTIQGPNTEAFF
14	TRBV29-1	TRBJ2-1	few	.	TGCAGCGGAGGTGGAGACAGGAACTACAATGAGCAGTTCTTC	CSGGGDRNYNEQFF
12	TRBV11-3	TRBJ2-2	few	.	TGTGCCAGCAGCTTAGCTTCCGGGGAGCTGTTTTTT	CASSLASGELFF
14	TRBV28	TRBJ2-7	.	.	TGTGCCAGCAGTTCGGCGGATTACTCCTACGAGCAGTACTTC	CASSSADYSYEQYF
15	TRBV4-1	TRBJ1-4	few	.	TGCGCCAGCAGCCAACCGACAGCTGAAAGTGAAAAACTGTTTTTT	CASSQPTAESEKLFF
14	TRBV27	TRBJ1-1	.	.	TGTGCCAGCAGTTTATACGGGGAGAACACTGAAGCTTTCTTT	CASSLYGENTEAFF
17	TRBV13	TRBJ2-7	.	TRBD2	TGTGCCAGCAGCTTCTTTTCACCAGCGGGAGGGCCCTACGAGCAGTACTTC	CASSFFSPAGGPYEQYF
13	TRBV28	TRBJ1-2	.	TRBD1	TGTGCCAGCAGCTTAGACAGGGCCTTCGGCTACACCTTC	CASSLDRAFGYTF
15	TRBV4-2	TRBJ2-5	.	.	TGTGCCAGCAGCCAGTCGGGATACCAAGAAGAGACCCAGTACTTC	CASSQSGYQEETQYF
15	TRBV11-3	TRBJ2-1	few	TRBD2	TGTGCCAGCAGGGGTAGCGGGAGGGATTACAATGAGCAGTTCTTC	CASRGSGRDYNEQFF
16	TRBV27	TRBJ1-5	.	TRBD1	TGTGCCAGCAGATACCTGGGACAGGATAGCAATCAGCCCCAGCATTTT	CASRYLGQDSNQPQHF
16	TRBV5-1	TRBJ2-2	.	.	TGCGCCAGCAGCTTGGTGGCCACAGTGAACACCGGGGAGCTGTTTTTT	CASSLVATVNTGELFF
11	TRBV13	TRBJ2-1	.	.	TGTGCCAGCAGCATATACAATGAGCAGTTCTTC	CASSIYNEQFF
16	TRBV11-2	TRBJ2-2	.	.	TGTGCCAGCAGCTTAGGGTTCTCAGGGGAGACCGGGGAGCTGTTTTTT	CASSLGFSGETGELFF
15	TRBV4-1	TRBJ2-7	few	.	TGCGCCAGCAGCCAAGTTTTACTAGCCCCCTACGAGCAGTACTTC	CASSQVLLAPYEQYF
15	TRBV29-1	TRBJ1-1	few	TRBD1	TGCAGCGTTGTCGGGACAGGGGGAATGAACACTGAAGCTTTCTTT	CSVVGTGGMNTEAFF
11	TRBV6-5	TRBJ1-1	.	.	TGTGCCAGCAGTTACCAGGGGTTGGCTTTCTTT	CASSYQGLAFF
12	TRBV30	TRBJ2-2	few	.	TGTGCCTTGAAACAGGATTCCGGGGAGCTGTTTTTT	CALKQDSGELFF
13	TRBV11-2	TRBJ2-5	few	.	TGTGCCAGCAGCTCCACTGGAGAAGAGACCCAGTACTTC	CASSSTGEETQYF
18	TRBV13	TRBJ2-1	.	TRBD1	TGTGCCAGCAGCCCAAACGGAGCCGGGACAGGGACGTACAATGAGCAGTTCTTC	CASSPNGAGTGTYNEQFF
14	TRBV28	TRBJ2-7	.	TRBD1	TGTGCCAGCAGCTCCGGGACAGGGGGCTACGAGCAGTACTTC	CASSSGTGGYEQYF
14	TRBV4-2	TRBJ2-7	.	TRBD2	TGTGCCAGCAGCCAAGAACTAGCGGGGGGGGAGCAGTACTTC	CASSQELAGGEQYF
15	TRBV9	TRBJ2-2	.	.	TGTGCCAGCAGCCCGTGGGGCGCGAGCACCGGGGAGCTGTTTTTT	CASSPWGASTGELFF
11	TRBV30	TRBJ2-1	few	.	TGTGCCTGGACCTCGCGGAATGAGCAGTTCTTC	CAWTSRNEQFF
14	TRBV5-1	TRBJ2-5	.	.	TGCGCCAGCAGCTTGGAGGGACTCCAAGAGACCCAGTACTTC	CASSLEGLQETQYF
17	TRBV7-6	TRBJ2-5	.	TRBD2	TGTGCCAGCAGCCGGAAAACCCCGGCGGGAGGGCCGGAGACCCAGTACTTC	CASSRKTPAGGPETQYF
14	TRBV11-2	TRBJ2-3	.	TRBD1	TGTGCCAGCAGCTTCCAGGGGGCCTTAGATACGCAGTATTTT	CASSFQGALDTQYF